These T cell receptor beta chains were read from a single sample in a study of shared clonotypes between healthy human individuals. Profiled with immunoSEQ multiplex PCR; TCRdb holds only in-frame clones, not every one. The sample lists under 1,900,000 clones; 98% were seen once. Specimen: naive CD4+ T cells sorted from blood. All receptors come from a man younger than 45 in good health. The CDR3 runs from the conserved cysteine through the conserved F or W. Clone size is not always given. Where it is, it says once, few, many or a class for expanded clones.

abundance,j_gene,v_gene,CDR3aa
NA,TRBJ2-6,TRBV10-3,CAISDSRGRGSGANVLTF
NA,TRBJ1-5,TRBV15,CATSRRGPGNQPQHF
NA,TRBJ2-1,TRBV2,CASSRGSFEQFF
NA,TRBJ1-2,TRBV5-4,CASSLQLGQGSRGYTF
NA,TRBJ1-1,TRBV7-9,CASSSSMNTEAFF
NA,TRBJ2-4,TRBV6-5,CASSYSSILAKNIQYF
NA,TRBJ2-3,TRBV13,CASSFRRIATDTQYF
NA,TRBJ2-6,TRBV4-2,CASSPRDRDLSGANVLTF
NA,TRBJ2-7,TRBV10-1,CASSEEWTGGKVEQYF
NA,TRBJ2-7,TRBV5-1,CASSLATDSYEQYF
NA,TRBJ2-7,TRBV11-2,CASSSGTGFYEQYF
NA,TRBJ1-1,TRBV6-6,CASYSPDSRVRAEAFF
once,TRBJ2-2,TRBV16,CASSFGINTGELFF
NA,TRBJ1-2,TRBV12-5,CASGLALWGLGDRGFGYTF
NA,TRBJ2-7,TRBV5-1,CASSPQDGVYEQYF
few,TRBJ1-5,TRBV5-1,CASSIGQGDQPQHF
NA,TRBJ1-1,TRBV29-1,CSVVPLVNTEAFF
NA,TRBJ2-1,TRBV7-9,CASSFRRLAGYNEQFF
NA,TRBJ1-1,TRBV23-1,CASSQLHRGRGDTEAFF
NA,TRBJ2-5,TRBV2,CASSEQGTGGEETQYF
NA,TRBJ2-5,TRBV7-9,CASSSKEYQETQYF
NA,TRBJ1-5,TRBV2,CASSVGGGNQPQHF
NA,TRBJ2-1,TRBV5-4,CASSLGLQRGDNEQFF
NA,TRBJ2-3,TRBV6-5,CASSYSGGTDTQYF
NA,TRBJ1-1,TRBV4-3,CASSQTGTNTEAFF
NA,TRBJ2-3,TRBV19,CASSMFGQGVSDTQYF
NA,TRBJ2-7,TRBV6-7,CASSYSDRGLTYEQYF
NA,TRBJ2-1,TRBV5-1,CASSLTSGSVYEQFF
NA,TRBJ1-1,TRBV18,CASSPRGLNTEAFF
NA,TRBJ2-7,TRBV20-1,CSAGPGSEQYF
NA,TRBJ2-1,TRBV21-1,CASSKVLAGGREEFF
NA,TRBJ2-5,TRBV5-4,CASSSRAGSGDGTQYF
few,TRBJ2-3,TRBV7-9,CASIGGRTDTQYF
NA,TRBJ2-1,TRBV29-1,CSADEQFF
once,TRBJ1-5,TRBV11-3,CASSIDRGQPQHF
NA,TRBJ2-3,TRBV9,CASSVADTQYF
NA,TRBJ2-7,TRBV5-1,CASRTEPLSEQYF
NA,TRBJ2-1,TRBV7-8,CASSERVGRSAPYNEQFF
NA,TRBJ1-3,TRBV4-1,CASSQDFGGNTIYF
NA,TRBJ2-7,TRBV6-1,CASSDAPTGIHYEQYF